Described below is a single TCR beta chain sequence and its context. This clonotype has a count of ten or more. The antigen it binds to is not known. Qualities for individual bases were not recorded, and no much larger clone is one base off. The sample belongs to a study of CD8 T cells in ankylosing spondylitis (dated by TCRdb to 2015 to 2018). About the full investigation: The study profiled T cell receptor beta repertoires in healthy donors and ankylosing spondylitis patients to find disease-linked TCR variants. The full study cohort comprised about 23 ankylosing spondylitis patients and 85 to 120 healthy donors. Peripheral blood was sampled, and synovial fluid was also collected from ankylosing spondylitis patients.

Sequencing was performed on an Illumina HiSeq 2500. Quantitative 5'-RACE with molecular barcodes was used to prepare TCR beta libraries. The authors' analysis ran thus. Disease-linked TCR variants were identified with a new computational method built on a probabilistic model of VDJ rearrangement. TCRdb redid the processing of the public reads, applying fastp at Q25 and MiXCR, and retained in-frame beta chains. Entries that share a CDR3 protein sequence are merged under the most common genes and DNA. The V and J calls follow TCRdb's processing rather than the paper's. The sample table shows hundreds of thousands of distinct CDR3 sequences, and approximately 11% are seen once. The biggest ten clones account for approximately 6.3% of the sample. V gives up 5 bases and J gives up 7 bases, and the segment between their germline ends measures 15 bases. The CDR3 measures 14 amino acids from cysteine to phenylalanine. Only the CDR3 portion is preserved as DNA: 42 bases, with reading frame beginning at the first base.

What the study reported, not specific to this receptor: According to the report, matched synovial fluid samples from ankylosing spondylitis patients were significantly enriched for the disease-linked clones. In peripheral blood, the disease-linked clones were found at relatively low frequencies and had a CD8+ phenotype. Blood from ankylosing spondylitis patients appeared to be characterized by a TCR beta motif composed of under 10 highly homologous amino acid variants. Some TCR beta motif variants had previously been reported in synovial fluid and blood of reactive arthritis patients, which suggested common disease-initiation mechanisms.

The clonotype comes from a male donor with ankylosing spondylitis. Material: blood, either unsorted or a sorted T cell fraction (not recorded which). The chain employs TRBV12-3 or TRBV12-4 and TRBJ1-5; tentative D gene TRBD1, with 5 bases matching. The nucleotide sequence reads TGTGCCAGCAGTAATGACGGTGGACACCAGCCCCAGCATTTT. This sequence encodes CASSNDGGHQPQHF.